This section outlines one TCR beta chain sequence together with its context. Its antigen is currently unknown. Germline CDR1 SGHRS, CDR2 YFSETQ. V shed 0 bases and J 1 base; nucleotides not matched to a gene: 7. The CDR3 length is 17 residues. This entry belongs to a study of identical twins. Study conclusions and caveats: Twin-shared out-of-frame alpha sequences were enriched for low generation probability. Cross-sectional statistical analysis, not tracking of the same donors, underpinned the conclusions. Invariant MAIT and iNKT cells are populations that could partly confound zero-insertion analyses.

One entry per CDR3 protein, called by TCRdb with MiXCR from the 5' RACE reads. The data contain around 340,000 distinct CDR3 sequences, around an eighth of them singletons. This sample was shared with a second study, whose subject was yellow fever vaccine responses in identical twins. That study adds: Reportedly, twins' vaccine T cell responses looked partly convergent and partly personalized.

The chain links TRBV5-1 to TRBJ2-7, with 10 bases identical to TRBD1. This clonotype was sampled from a young woman in good health. Sequenced input: CD8+ T cells sorted from blood. The CDR3 DNA is TGCGCCAGCAGCTTGGCCCCCCGGGACAGGGGTTCCTACGAGCAGTACGTC. The encoded protein is CASSLAPRDRGSYEQYV.